The 27 T cell receptor beta chains reported below all come from one sample, sequenced in a study of cytomegalovirus exposure and HLA in healthy donors. This table comes from immunoSEQ multiplex PCR, and its TCRdb copy is limited to in-frame clones, with some not included. The sample has roughly 200,000 clones; roughly 84% are singletons. The material sequenced was PBMCs. All receptors derive from a woman aged 18 to 35 in good health and CMV-seropositive.

The rearrangement uses TRBV2 and TRBJ2-3; 9 bases agree with TRBD1. Germline V gene sequence: CDR1 SNHLY, CDR2 FYNNEI. The V segment lost 6 bases and the J segment 3 bases; nucleotides outside the gene matches: 1. CDR3 size: 13 residues. CDR3 DNA sequence: TGTGCCAGCAGGGGACAGGGAACAGATACGCAGTATTTT. This codes for CASRGQGTDTQYF.

The rearrangement links TRBV18 to TRBJ2-1, with D tentatively TRBD2 (6 bases). The CDR3 length is 15 residues. Trimming removed 5 bases at V and 1 base at J, with 12 bases between. Germline lookup yields CDR1 KGHSH and CDR2 LQKENI. CDR3 in amino acids: CASSSAGGSYNEQFF. CDR3 nucleotides: TGTGCCAGCTCATCGGCCGGGGGATCCTACAATGAGCAGTTCTTC.

This clone was detected a few times. The rearrangement links TRBV10-3 to TRBJ1-2; 7 nucleotides line up with TRBD1. Germline V gene sequence: CDR1 ENHRY, CDR2 SYGVKD. The CDR3 contains 15 residues. The V segment lost 6 bases and the J segment 3 bases; nucleotides outside the gene matches: 10. CDR3 region: CAISNRPTGHYGYTF. CDR3 nucleotide sequence: TGTGCCATCAGCAATAGACCGACAGGGCACTATGGCTACACCTTC.

This clone was found a few times. The V call is TRBV7-7, the J call TRBJ2-1; a possible D gene is TRBD2 (7 bases). V was cut by 5 bases and J by 4 bases, with 15 bases left in between. The CDR3 has 15 residues. Per germline, CDR1 SSHAT and CDR2 FNYEAQ (reference sequence). CDR3 coding DNA: TGTGCCAGCAGCAGACAGGCTAGCGGATACAATGAGCAGTTCTTC. This gives the protein CASSRQASGYNEQFF.

The V call is TRBV9, the J call TRBJ2-3, with 12 bases that match TRBD2. The CDR3 loop spans 18 amino acids. V trimming: 2 bases; J trimming: 2 bases; junction bases outside the gene matches: 9. Germline V gene lookup returns CDR1 SGDLS and CDR2 YYNGEE. CDR3 nucleotides: TGTGCCAGCAGCGTCGCCCGGACTAGCGGGGCAATCACAGATACGCAGTATTTT. It codes for CASSVARTSGAITDTQYF.

V gene TRBV11-2 combines with J gene TRBJ2-7, with TRBD2 matching 8 bases. The CDR3 is made up of 15 amino acids. V was pared by 1 base and J by 3 bases, with 5 bases of the junction left unmatched. Germline V gene sequence: CDR1 SGHAT, CDR2 FQNNGV. Written as DNA, the CDR3 is TGTGCCAGCAGCTTAGGGTTGGCGGGGGGCTACGAGCAGTACTTC. It is translated as CASSLGLAGGYEQYF.

This chain connects TRBV9 to TRBJ2-1; 13 bases align to TRBD2. Germline CDR1 is SGDLS and CDR2 is YYNGEE. V lost 4 bases to trimming and J lost 2 bases; unmatched junction nucleotides: 6. This CDR3 has 17 amino acids. DNA of the CDR3: TGTGCCAGCAGCCCAAGACTAGCGGGGGGAGCCTACAATGAGCAGTTCTTC. Its translation: CASSPRLAGGAYNEQFF.

The rearrangement uses TRBV9 and TRBJ2-3; possible D gene TRBD2, 6 bases. From germline, CDR1 is SGDLS and CDR2 YYNGEE. This CDR3 region has 17 residues. Between the trimmed V and J ends, which lost 0 bases and 4 bases, there was a span of 18 bases. The CDR3 reads CASSVGMGRGSPDTQYF. CDR3 in DNA: TGTGCCAGCAGCGTAGGAATGGGGCGGGGCAGTCCAGATACGCAGTATTTT.

V gene TRBV27 combines with J gene TRBJ1-4; perhaps TRBD1 as D (5 bases). Germline lookup yields CDR1 MNHEY and CDR2 SMNVEV (reference sequence). This CDR3 comprises 17 residues. The CDR3 reads CPSQRGEGEGTNEKLFF. The CDR3, as DNA: TGTCCGTCACAGCGAGGGGAGGGAGAAGGGACTAATGAAAAACTGTTTTTT. The full variable domain, its missing parts supplied by reference TRBV27 and TRBJ1-4, is EAQVTQNPRYLITVTGKKLTVTCSQNMNHEYMSWYRQDPGLGLRQIYYSMNVEVTDKGDVPEGYKVSRKEKRNFPLILESPSPNQTSLYFCPSQRGEGEGTNEKLFFGSGTQLSVL.

The chain joins TRBV19 to TRBJ2-4, with 8 nucleotides matching TRBD1. From germline, CDR1 is LNHDA and CDR2 SQIVND (reference sequence). This CDR3 region has 13 residues. V trimming: 2 bases; J trimming: 7 bases; junction bases outside the gene matches: 1. The CDR3 coding sequence is TGTGCCAGTAGTATAAGGACAGGGAACATTCAGTACTTC. It codes for CASSIRTGNIQYF.

J is TRBJ1-2 and V is TRBV10-3; 8 bases match TRBD1. In germline, CDR1 is ENHRY, CDR2 SYGVKD. This CDR3 comprises 15 residues. Trimming at V came to 10 bases and at J to 5 bases, leaving 15 bases not matched to a gene. CDR3 DNA sequence: TGTGCCAGCGGGCAGGATGACAGGGGCTTGTATGGCTACACCTTC. It translates to CASGQDDRGLYGYTF.

The V gene is TRBV7-2, the J gene TRBJ2-2; possible D gene TRBD1, 5 bases. V was shortened by 6 bases and J by 3 bases, with 17 bases between the two germline ends. CDR3 length: 16 amino acids. Germline V gene data show CDR1 as SGHTA and CDR2 as FQGNSA. This CDR3 is CASSHGHLKYTGELFF. The CDR3 DNA reads TGTGCCAGCAGTCATGGACACTTGAAGTACACCGGGGAGCTGTTTTTT.

The chain employs TRBV6-1 and TRBJ2-7; TRBD2 is a possible D gene (5 bases). V was cut by 5 bases and J by 7 bases, with 9 bases left in between. The CDR3 loop spans 11 amino acids. Germline V gene lookup returns CDR1 MNHNS and CDR2 SASEGT. CDR3: CASSNGDEQYF. As DNA, the CDR3 is TGTGCCAGCAGTAACGGGGATGAGCAGTACTTC.

This clone has only a few counts. This chain connects TRBV15 to TRBJ1-5; TRBD1 matches at 9 bases. After removal of 5 bases from V and 4 bases from J, the junction contained 3 bases not matched to a gene. This CDR3 has 14 amino acids. Germline lookup yields CDR1 LNHNV and CDR2 YYDKDF (reference sequence). The DNA for the CDR3 is TGTGCCACCAGCGGCGGACAGGGGAATCAGCCCCAGCATTTT. This encodes CATSGGQGNQPQHF. The full variable domain, completed using reference TRBV15 and TRBJ1-5, is DAMVIQNPRYQVTQFGKPVTLSCSQTLNHNVMYWYQQKSSQAPKLLFHYYDKDFNNEADTPDNFQSRRPNTSFCFLDIRSPGLGDTAMYLCATSGGQGNQPQHFGDGTRLSIL.

This rearrangement joins TRBV5-1 to TRBJ2-5, with 12 bases lining up with TRBD2. Trimming cost V 3 bases and J 4 bases; bases outside gene matches: 7. CDR1 is SGHRS, CDR2 YFSETQ, per germline. The CDR3 extends over 16 amino acids. CDR3 bases: TGCGCCAGCAGCTCTTTAACTAGCGGGGGGATAGAGACCCAGTACTTC. This sequence encodes CASSSLTSGGIETQYF.

The chain combines TRBV7-2 with TRBJ2-3; D is uncertain. The CDR3 length is 16 residues. V lost 2 bases to trimming and J lost 6 bases, with 18 bases between them. Germline CDR1 SGHTA, CDR2 FQGNSA. CDR3 nucleotides: TGTGCCAGCAGCTTAAGAGCAGGCAGGCTCGGCGATACGCAGTATTTT. Its protein product is CASSLRAGRLGDTQYF.

The rearrangement joins TRBV7-9 to TRBJ2-3; 11 nucleotides agree with TRBD2. Looked up from germline, CDR1 is SEHNR and CDR2 is FQNEAQ (reference sequence). The CDR3 contains 17 residues. J lost 8 bases, V lost 5 bases, and 15 bases had no gene match. As DNA, the CDR3 is TGTGCCAGCAGCGCTAATAGCGGGGGGGCCGATAGGGCTACGCAGTATTTT. It translates to CASSANSGGADRATQYF.

The chain combines TRBV5-4 with TRBJ2-1; D is unresolved. The CDR3 sequence is 12 residues long. Germline assignment: CDR1 SGHNT and CDR2 YYREEE (reference sequence). V shed 3 bases and J shed 5 bases, with 6 bases lying between them. The CDR3 reads CASSYYNNEQFF. The CDR3 DNA sequence: TGTGCCAGCAGCTACTACAACAATGAGCAGTTCTTC.

V gene TRBV7-2 combines with J gene TRBJ2-7; a weak D match, TRBD2 (6 bases). The V end was cut by 4 bases, the J end by 4 bases, with 26 bases between. Looked up from germline, CDR1 is SGHTA and CDR2 is FQGNSA. The CDR3 length is 18 residues. The CDR3 protein is CASSSLRWGKGGLYEQYF. The DNA for the CDR3 is TGTGCCAGCAGCTCACTAAGGTGGGGCAAGGGAGGTCTTTACGAGCAGTACTTC.

The J gene is TRBJ1-5, the V gene TRBV7-9; D not resolved. V dropped 5 bases and J dropped 4 bases, with 6 bases sitting between them. This CDR3 has 12 amino acids. Germline V CDR1 and CDR2: SEHNR, FQNEAQ (reference sequence). CDR3 coding DNA: TGTGCCAGCAGCACAGTAAATCAGCCCCAGCATTTT. This codes for CASSTVNQPQHF.

The chain recombines TRBV6-6 with TRBJ1-1; D possibly corresponds to TRBD1 (6 bases). CDR1 is MNHNY and CDR2 is SVGAGI in the germline V gene (reference sequence). The CDR3 totals 14 residues. V was clipped by 6 bases and J by 0 bases, with 11 bases between them. The CDR3 nucleotides are TGTGCCAGCAGCCCTGACAGGTTGAACACTGAAGCTTTCTTT. Translating gives CASSPDRLNTEAFF.

V usage is TRBV4-2 and J usage is TRBJ2-5; D might be TRBD1 (6 bases). This CDR3 has 13 residues. Germline V gene sequence: CDR1 LGHNA, CDR2 YNFKEQ. V shed 1 base and J shed 10 bases, with 13 bases lying between them. The CDR3 coding sequence is TGTGCCAGCAGCCAAGCCCTACAGGGTATCCAGTACTTC. As protein: CASSQALQGIQYF.

The CDR3 DNA sequence: TGTGCCAGCAGTGGAAGGACTAGCGGGGGCCGGGGGTTCTTC. As protein: CASSGRTSGGRGFF. V usage is TRBV2 and J usage is TRBJ2-1; 13 bases are a match to TRBD2. The V gene end was trimmed by 4 bases and the J gene end by 15 bases; junction bases not matched to a gene: 9. This CDR3 region has 14 residues. Germline lookup yields CDR1 SNHLY and CDR2 FYNNEI.

The chain combines TRBV4-1 with TRBJ2-2; D remains ambiguous. CDR1 is MGHRA and CDR2 is YSYEKL in the germline V gene. The V end lost 3 bases, the J end lost 5 bases, and 16 bases lay between the germline ends. The CDR3 has 16 amino acids. The DNA of the CDR3 is TGCGCCAGCAGCCATTTTCCCACGGTCGGGACCGGGGAGCTGTTTTTT. Residues: CASSHFPTVGTGELFF.

J is TRBJ1-1 and V is TRBV19; D gene ambiguous. The CDR3 covers 15 residues. The V end was cut by 5 bases, the J end by 1 base, with 14 bases between. The germline V gene has CDR1 LNHDA and CDR2 SQIVND (reference sequence). In DNA form, the CDR3 reads TGTGCCAGTAGTCCTCGTCCCGGGAGGAACACTGAAGCTTTCTTT. It encodes CASSPRPGRNTEAFF.

This clone occurred once. J is TRBJ2-5 and V is TRBV25-1; D unclear. This CDR3 has 11 amino acids. Trimming pared 7 bases from V and 4 bases from J, leaving 7 bases between. Germline V gene sequence: CDR1 MGHDK, CDR2 SYGVNS. CDR3 sequence reads: CASIGIETQYF. The DNA of the CDR3 is TGTGCCAGCATTGGCATAGAGACCCAGTACTTC.

The chain uses TRBV28 and TRBJ1-1; D is unresolved. The CDR3 has 14 amino acids. Trimming took 5 bases from V and 1 from J, leaving 11 bases between them. CDR1 and CDR2 (germline): MDHEN, SYDVKM. CDR3 sequence (DNA): TGTGCCAGCAGTATCCTCGCGGGGAACACTGAAGCTTTCTTT. This translates into CASSILAGNTEAFF.